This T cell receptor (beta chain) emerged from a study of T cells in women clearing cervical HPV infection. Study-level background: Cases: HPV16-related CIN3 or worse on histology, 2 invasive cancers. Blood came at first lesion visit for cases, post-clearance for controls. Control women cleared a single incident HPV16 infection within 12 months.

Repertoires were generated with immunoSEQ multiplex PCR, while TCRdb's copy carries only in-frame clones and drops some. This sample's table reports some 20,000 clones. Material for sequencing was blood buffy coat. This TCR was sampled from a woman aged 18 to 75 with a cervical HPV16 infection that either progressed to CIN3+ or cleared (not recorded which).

This CDR3 is CASSQGFGTGTTEAFF. The CDR3 DNA, read in part, is TGTGCCAGCAGCCAAGGATTTGGGACAGGGACCACTGAA. This rearrangement joins TRBV14 to TRBJ1-1; 9 nucleotides match TRBD1. With the read ending 3 residues before the CDR3 end, the germline J gene is used to fill in that end. From germline, CDR1 is SGHDN and CDR2 FVKESK. V trimming: 1 base; J trimming: 4 bases; junction bases outside the gene matches: 7. The CDR3 is 16 residues long.